Presented here are 31 T cell receptor beta chains from one specimen sequenced in a study of blood T cell repertoires in COVID-19. The protocol was immunoSEQ multiplex PCR, while the TCRdb copy is restricted to in-frame clones and leaves out a portion. Seen here are a few hundred thousand clones, around nine tenths observed once, and the top ten hold around 2%. What was sequenced was PBMCs or T cells enriched from blood (not recorded which). The receptors stem from an older woman in a cohort exposed to, infected with or recovered from COVID-19 (not recorded which).

The chain links TRBV4-1 to TRBJ2-3; D is perhaps TRBD2 (5 bases). Looked up from germline, CDR1 is MGHRA and CDR2 is YSYEKL. The length of the CDR3 is 17 residues. V was shortened by 3 bases and J by 0 bases, with 16 bases between the two germline ends. The chain's CDR3 is CASSHEGSLISTDTQYF. In DNA form, the CDR3 reads TGCGCCAGCAGCCACGAGGGCTCCCTAATAAGCACAGATACGCAGTATTTT.

The chain combines TRBV5-1 with TRBJ2-7; 12 positions agree with TRBD2. J gave up 2 bases and V 5 bases, and 8 bases lay outside the gene matches. This CDR3 comprises 16 residues. Germline V gives CDR1 SGHRS, CDR2 YFSETQ. The CDR3 DNA is TGCGCCAGCAGTTCAACTCTAGCGGGAGGGCCCTACGAGCAGTACTTC. Amino acids: CASSSTLAGGPYEQYF.

The chain is built from TRBV24-1 and TRBJ2-5; 7 bases line up with TRBD1. This CDR3 region has 13 residues. Germline CDR1 KGHDR, CDR2 SFDVKD. Trimming removed 9 bases from V and 5 bases from J; junction bases left unmatched: 8. The CDR3 nucleotides are TGTGCCACCGCAGGGGGAGTTGGTGAGACCCAGTACTTC. Protein product: CATAGGVGETQYF.

V usage is TRBV7-2 and J usage is TRBJ2-7, with 7 bases aligning to TRBD1. The CDR3 loop spans 17 amino acids. With 1 base clipped from V and 3 bases from J, the junction kept 12 bases outside the gene matches. Germline-derived CDR1 and CDR2 are SGHTA and FQGNSA. Here the CDR3 reads CASSLGITTGRLYEQYF. In DNA form, the CDR3 reads TGTGCCAGCAGCTTAGGAATTACGACAGGGAGACTCTACGAGCAGTACTTC.

The rearrangement joins TRBV6-5 to TRBJ1-3; TRBD1 matches 7 bases. Germline V CDR1 and CDR2: MNHEY, SVGAGI. V shed 7 bases, J shed 1 base, and the junction held 1 base outside the gene matches. This CDR3 comprises 13 residues. Here the CDR3 DNA reads TGTGCCAGCACCAGGGGGTCTGGAAACACCATATATTTT. It encodes CASTRGSGNTIYF.

The CDR3 DNA reads as TGTGCCAGCAGTGAAATCGGGACAGGGGCGGAGACCCAGTACTTC. It encodes CASSEIGTGAETQYF. The chain is built from TRBV2 and TRBJ2-5, with 10 bases matching TRBD1. The V gene's germline CDR1 is SNHLY and CDR2 FYNNEI. CDR3 length: 15 residues. V lost 2 bases and J lost 5; bases outside the gene matches: 5.

The chain has TRBV3-1 (or the pseudogene TRBV3-2) and TRBJ1-1; D remains ambiguous. Germline V gene sequence: CDR1 LGHDT, CDR2 YNNKEL (reference sequence). The length of the CDR3 is 19 residues. V lost 0 bases, J lost 3 bases, and 23 bases lay in between. Here the CDR3 reads CASSQDRRPRGKVDTEAFF. The CDR3 nucleotides read TGTGCCAGCAGCCAAGACCGTCGCCCCCGAGGGAAAGTTGACACTGAAGCTTTCTTT.

V usage is TRBV5-4 and J usage is TRBJ1-3; possibly TRBD1 for D (6 bases). Trimming took off 0 bases at V and 4 bases at J, with 14 bases between the two ends. CDR1 and CDR2 (germline): SGHNT, YYREEE (reference sequence). This CDR3 comprises 16 residues. The chain's CDR3 is CASSLGHPQGGNTIYF. The CDR3 DNA is TGTGCCAGCAGCTTGGGGCACCCACAGGGAGGAAACACCATATATTTT.

The chain employs TRBV6-8 and TRBJ2-1, with 11 nucleotides matching TRBD1. Losses at the gene ends were 4 bases for V and 8 bases for J; bases not matched to a gene: 13. Germline V gene data show CDR1 as MNHGY and CDR2 as SAAAGT. This CDR3 region has 17 residues. CDR3 DNA sequence: TGTGCCAGCAGTTGGGATGGAGGACAGGGGGCGGTCGATGAGCAGTTCTTC. Protein sequence: CASSWDGGQGAVDEQFF.

The CDR3 is CASSYGDYYTGELFF. The CDR3 region has the DNA TGTGCCAGCAGTTACGGGGACTATTATACCGGGGAGCTGTTTTTT. The V gene is TRBV6-5, the J gene TRBJ2-2, with 7 bases that match TRBD2. CDR3 length: 15 residues. Germline values: CDR1 MNHEY, CDR2 SVGAGI. Trimming took 2 bases from V and 5 from J; bases not matched to a gene: 5.

J is TRBJ1-1 and V is TRBV6-2 or TRBV6-3; TRBD1 agrees at 7 bases. Germline V gene sequence: CDR1 MNHEY, CDR2 SVGEGT. CDR3 length: 18 amino acids. Germline trimming cut 0 bases from V and 5 bases from J; bases unmatched to any gene: 15. This CDR3 reads CASSYSTSGRGRGTEAFF. DNA for the CDR3: TGTGCCAGCAGTTACTCGACATCCGGGAGGGGGCGAGGGACTGAAGCTTTCTTT.

The chain employs TRBV7-2 and TRBJ2-7; perhaps TRBD1 as D (6 bases). The CDR3 is made up of 15 amino acids. From germline, CDR1 is SGHTA and CDR2 FQGNSA. Trimming left V 5 bases short and J 1 base short, with 15 bases between. The CDR3 DNA reads as TGTGCCAGCAGCATGTTTCCGGGACAATCCTACGAGCAGTACTTC. Its translation is CASSMFPGQSYEQYF.

The genes are TRBV12-5 and TRBJ1-1; tentatively, D is TRBD1 (5 bases). CDR1 and CDR2 from the germline V gene are LGHNT and FRNRAP. Trimming cost V 6 bases and J 5 bases, with 10 bases left between them. There are 12 residues in the CDR3. The CDR3 here is CASGSGRTEAFF. In nucleotides, the CDR3 is TGTGCTAGTGGATCAGGGAGGACTGAAGCTTTCTTT.

This clone was counted once. V is TRBV7-2 and J is TRBJ1-5; 7 nucleotides match TRBD1. The ends lost 0 bases at V and 1 base at J; junction bases unmatched: 9. This CDR3 has 18 amino acids. Germline CDR1 is SGHTA and CDR2 is FQGNSA. CDR3: CASSLATLRGRSNQPQHF. The CDR3 coding sequence is TGTGCCAGCAGCTTAGCCACATTAAGGGGGCGAAGCAATCAGCCCCAGCATTTT.

V is TRBV18 and J is TRBJ2-7; weak D call: TRBD1 (6 bases). V dropped 2 bases and J dropped 4 bases, with 9 bases sitting between them. Germline lookup yields CDR1 KGHSH and CDR2 LQKENI. The CDR3 is made up of 13 amino acids. CDR3 DNA: TGTGCCAGCTCACCAGAGACAGGATACGAGCAGTACTTC. Protein product: CASSPETGYEQYF.

This clone was found once. The chain is built from TRBV19 and TRBJ2-2; D ambiguous. Trimming took 7 bases from V and 3 from J, leaving 12 bases between them. The germline gives CDR1 LNHDA, CDR2 SQIVND (reference sequence). This CDR3 contains 14 residues. CDR3 sequence: CASTPPLDTGELFF. In nucleotides, the CDR3 is TGTGCCAGTACCCCTCCTCTCGACACCGGGGAGCTGTTTTTT. The entire variable domain, with the rest obtained from reference TRBV19 and TRBJ2-2, is as follows: DGGITQSPKYLFRKEGQNVTLSCEQNLNHDAMYWYRQDPGQGLRLIYYSQIVNDFQKGDIAEGYSVSREKKESFPLTVTSAQKNPTAFYLCASTPPLDTGELFFGEGSRLTVL.

This clone was observed once. The rearrangement uses TRBV7-2 and TRBJ1-1, with 7 bases identical to TRBD1. J lost 4 bases, V lost 5 bases, and 10 bases had no gene match. The CDR3 covers 15 residues. The V gene's germline CDR1 is SGHTA and CDR2 FQGNSA. CDR3 nucleotides: TGTGCCAGCAGCCCAAGACAGGGTAGGATCACTGAAGCTTTCTTT. Its translation: CASSPRQGRITEAFF.

This chain joins TRBV6-2 or TRBV6-3 and TRBJ2-2, with D maybe TRBD2 (6 bases). The CDR3 runs to 15 residues. V dropped 3 bases and J dropped 5 bases, with 13 bases sitting between them. Per the germline V gene, CDR1 is MNHEY and CDR2 is SVGEGT. Written as DNA, the CDR3 is TGTGCCAGCAGTTATAGACTAGGTATAACCGGGGAGCTGTTTTTT. Translation gives CASSYRLGITGELFF.

This clone was detected only a few times. V gene TRBV6-5 combines with J gene TRBJ2-1; 7 nucleotides align to TRBD1. J gave up 3 bases and V 5 bases, and 7 bases lay outside the gene matches. This CDR3 is 15 amino acids long. CDR1 and CDR2 (germline): MNHEY, SVGAGI. The CDR3 sequence is CASSNPGQIYNEQFF. As DNA, the CDR3 is TGTGCCAGCAGTAATCCGGGACAGATCTACAATGAGCAGTTCTTC.

In DNA form, the CDR3 reads TGCAGCGTTGATTCCGACAATGAGCAGTTCTTC. It is translated as CSVDSDNEQFF. The chain is built from TRBV29-1 and TRBJ2-1; D ambiguous. The CDR3 extends over 11 amino acids. The V and J ends lost 3 bases and 5 bases respectively, with 5 bases between them. From germline, CDR1 is SQVTM and CDR2 ANQGSEA.

The rearrangement uses TRBV5-1 and TRBJ2-5; D gene unclear. The ends were cut back, 0 bases at V and 9 bases at J, with 15 bases in the middle. Germline CDR1 is SGHRS and CDR2 is YFSETQ. CDR3 length: 14 amino acids. CDR3 sequence (DNA): TGCGCCAGCAGCTTGGTCTCGGTCCAAGAATCCCAGTACTTC. Its protein product is CASSLVSVQESQYF.

This chain joins TRBV7-6 and TRBJ2-1; 8 bases match TRBD2. The germline CDR1 and CDR2 sequences are SGHVS and FNYEAQ. After removal of 1 base from V and 12 bases from J, the junction contained 11 bases not matched to a gene. The CDR3 runs to 15 residues. The CDR3 reads CASSLVSREGLGQFF. CDR3 DNA: TGTGCCAGCAGCTTAGTATCCCGGGAGGGCCTCGGGCAGTTCTTC.

The chain is built from TRBV5-4 and TRBJ2-7, with D possibly TRBD2 on 5 matching bases. The CDR3 spans 13 residues. The germline CDR1 and CDR2 sequences are SGHNT and YYREEE (reference sequence). V lost 0 bases to trimming and J lost 12 bases, with 16 bases between them. The CDR3 nucleotides read TGTGCCAGCAGCTTGGTTAGCGTTGGAGGTCTGTACTTC. Its translation: CASSLVSVGGLYF.

The chain is built from TRBV11-2 and TRBJ2-7, with TRBD2 matching over 8 bases. The ends lost 1 base at V and 0 bases at J; junction bases unmatched: 5. Germline lookup yields CDR1 SGHAT and CDR2 FQNNGV. This CDR3 has 16 residues. The CDR3 loop reads CASSLASGGPSYEQYF. The CDR3 coding sequence is TGTGCCAGCAGCTTAGCGTCGGGAGGGCCCTCCTACGAGCAGTACTTC.

The CDR3: CATSRVRDRAYNEQFF. The DNA of the CDR3 is TGTGCCACCAGCAGAGTCCGGGACAGGGCATACAATGAGCAGTTCTTC. This chain uses TRBV15 with TRBJ2-1; 9 bases agree with TRBD1. Germline values: CDR1 LNHNV, CDR2 YYDKDF (reference sequence). The CDR3 length is 16 residues. After removal of 1 base from V and 4 bases from J, the junction contained 5 bases not matched to a gene.

The CDR3 loop reads CASSWEDGGTSNYGYTF. DNA for the CDR3: TGTGCCAGCAGCTGGGAGGACGGGGGGACGTCTAACTATGGCTACACCTTC. This chain joins TRBV7-2 and TRBJ1-2; D is possibly TRBD1 (5 bases). CDR1 SGHTA and CDR2 FQGNSA come from the germline V gene. The V end was cut by 4 bases, the J end by 0 bases, with 18 bases between. The CDR3 runs 17 residues. Combining the CDR3 with reference TRBV7-2 and TRBJ1-2 gives the whole variable domain GAGVSQSPSNKVTEKGKDVELRCDPISGHTALYWYRQSLGQGLEFLIYFQGNSAPDKSGLPSDRFSAERTGGSVSTLTIQRTQQEDSAVYLCASSWEDGGTSNYGYTFGSGTRLTVV.

J is TRBJ2-7 and V is TRBV5-1; D is perhaps TRBD2 (6 bases). Trimming took off 4 bases at V and 1 base at J, with 12 bases between the two ends. Germline assignment: CDR1 SGHRS and CDR2 YFSETQ. This CDR3 is 14 amino acids long. CDR3 sequence: CASSRGGESYEQYF. In DNA, the CDR3 is TGCGCCAGCAGCCGTGGAGGGGAGTCCTACGAGCAGTACTTC.

The chain is built from TRBV6-6 and TRBJ2-1; 12 nucleotides agree with TRBD2. In germline, CDR1 is MNHNY, CDR2 SVGAGI (reference sequence). Trimming removed 9 bases from V and 6 bases from J; junction bases left unmatched: 6. This CDR3 is 14 amino acids long. CDR3 sequence: CASRGTSGPNEQFF. The DNA of the CDR3 is TGTGCCAGTCGGGGGACTAGCGGGCCCAATGAGCAGTTCTTC.

This chain connects TRBV7-9 to TRBJ2-6; 10 bases are a match to TRBD1. The CDR3 has 18 amino acids. V lost 5 bases to trimming and J lost 4 bases; unmatched junction nucleotides: 11. Germline assignment: CDR1 SEHNR and CDR2 FQNEAQ (reference sequence). The CDR3 loop is CASSLLTGGDGGANVLTF. DNA of the CDR3: TGTGCCAGCAGCCTCCTGACAGGGGGCGACGGAGGGGCCAACGTCCTGACTTTC. Full variable domain (remainder filled in from reference TRBV7-9 and TRBJ2-6): DTGVSQNPRHKITKRGQNVTFRCDPISEHNRLYWYRQTLGQGPEFLTYFQNEAQLEKSRLLSDRFSAERPKGSFSTLEIQRTEQGDSAMYLCASSLLTGGDGGANVLTFGAGSRLTVL.

The rearrangement links TRBV9 to TRBJ2-7; the match to TRBD2 covers 7 bases. Germline V gene sequence: CDR1 SGDLS, CDR2 YYNGEE. V was pared by 0 bases and J by 2 bases, with 5 bases of the junction left unmatched. CDR3 length: 15 residues. The CDR3 loop is CASSVGAGAPYEQYF. DNA of the CDR3: TGTGCCAGCAGCGTAGGGGCGGGAGCCCCCTACGAGCAGTACTTC.

DNA of the CDR3: TGTGCCACCAGCAGAGCGCTGGGGCGGGACAGGGGACGGGCTTATGGCTACACCTTC. Translated: CATSRALGRDRGRAYGYTF. The V and J genes are TRBV15 and TRBJ1-2; 10 bases map to TRBD1. The CDR3 is 19 residues long. The junction had 16 bases not matched to a gene; V was cut back by 1 base and J by 5 bases. Germline V gives CDR1 LNHNV, CDR2 YYDKDF (reference sequence).